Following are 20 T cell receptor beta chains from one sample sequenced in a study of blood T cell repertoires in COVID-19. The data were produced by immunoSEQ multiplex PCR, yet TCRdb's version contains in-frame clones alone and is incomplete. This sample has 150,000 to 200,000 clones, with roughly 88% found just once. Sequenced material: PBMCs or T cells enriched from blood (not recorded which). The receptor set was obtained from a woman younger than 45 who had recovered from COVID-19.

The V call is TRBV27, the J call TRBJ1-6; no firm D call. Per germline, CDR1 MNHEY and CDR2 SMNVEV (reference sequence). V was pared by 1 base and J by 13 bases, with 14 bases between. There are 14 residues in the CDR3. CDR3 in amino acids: CASSLLSGPRPLHF. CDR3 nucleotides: TGTGCCAGCAGTTTATTGAGTGGGCCTCGGCCCCTCCACTTT.

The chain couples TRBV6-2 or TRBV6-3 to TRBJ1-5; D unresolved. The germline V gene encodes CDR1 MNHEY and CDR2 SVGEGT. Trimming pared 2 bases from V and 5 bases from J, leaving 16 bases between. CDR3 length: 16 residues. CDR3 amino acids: CASSYGGPRRDQPQHF. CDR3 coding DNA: TGTGCCAGCAGTTACGGCGGTCCCCGGAGGGATCAGCCCCAGCATTTT.

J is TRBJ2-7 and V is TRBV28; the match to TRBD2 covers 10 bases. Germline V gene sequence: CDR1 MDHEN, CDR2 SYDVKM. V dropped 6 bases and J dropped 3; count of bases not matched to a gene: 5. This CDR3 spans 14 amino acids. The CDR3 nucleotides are TGTGCCAGCAGATTTAGCGGGAGGCTCTACGAGCAGTACTTC. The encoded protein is CASRFSGRLYEQYF.

The CDR3 nucleotides are TGTGCCAGCAGTGGGGGACAGGAGACTAACTATGGCTACACCTTC. This translates into CASSGGQETNYGYTF. The chain combines TRBV2 with TRBJ1-2; 8 bases fit TRBD1. The CDR3 sequence is 15 residues long. Germline loops: CDR1 SNHLY, CDR2 FYNNEI. With V trimmed by 4 bases and J by 0 bases, 4 bases remained unmatched.

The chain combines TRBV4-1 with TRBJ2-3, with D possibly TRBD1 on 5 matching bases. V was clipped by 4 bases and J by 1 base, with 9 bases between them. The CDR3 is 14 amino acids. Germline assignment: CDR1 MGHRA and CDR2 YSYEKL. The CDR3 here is CASSPIQGTDTQYF. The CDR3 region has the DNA TGCGCCAGCAGCCCTATACAGGGCACAGATACGCAGTATTTT.

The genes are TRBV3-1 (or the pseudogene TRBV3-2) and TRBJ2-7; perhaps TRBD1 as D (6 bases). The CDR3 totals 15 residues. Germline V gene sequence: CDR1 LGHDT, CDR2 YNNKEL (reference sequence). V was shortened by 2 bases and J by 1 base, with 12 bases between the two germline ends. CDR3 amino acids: CASSQPGQLSYEQYF. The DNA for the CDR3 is TGTGCCAGCAGCCAACCGGGACAACTTTCCTACGAGCAGTACTTC.

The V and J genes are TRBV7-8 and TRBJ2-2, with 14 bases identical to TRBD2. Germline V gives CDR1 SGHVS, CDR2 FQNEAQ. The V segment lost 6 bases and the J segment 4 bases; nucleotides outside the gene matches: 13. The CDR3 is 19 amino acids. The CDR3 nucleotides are TGTGCCAGCAGGAGGGGGAGGGGAGGACTAGCGGGAGGCACCGGGGAGCTGTTTTTT. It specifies CASRRGRGGLAGGTGELFF.

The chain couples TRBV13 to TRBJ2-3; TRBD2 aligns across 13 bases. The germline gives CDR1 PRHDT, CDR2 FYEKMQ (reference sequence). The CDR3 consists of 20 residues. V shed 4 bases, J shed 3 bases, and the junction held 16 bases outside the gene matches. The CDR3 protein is CASSSNGLAGVSPGTDTQYF. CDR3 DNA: TGTGCCAGCAGCTCGAACGGACTAGCGGGAGTGTCCCCCGGGACAGATACGCAGTATTTT.

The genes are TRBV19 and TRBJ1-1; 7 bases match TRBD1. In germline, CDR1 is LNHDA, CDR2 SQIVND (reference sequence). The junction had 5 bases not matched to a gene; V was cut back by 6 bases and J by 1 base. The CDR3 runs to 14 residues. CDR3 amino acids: CASSPGQQNTEAFF. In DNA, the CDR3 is TGTGCCAGTAGCCCGGGACAGCAGAACACTGAAGCTTTCTTT.

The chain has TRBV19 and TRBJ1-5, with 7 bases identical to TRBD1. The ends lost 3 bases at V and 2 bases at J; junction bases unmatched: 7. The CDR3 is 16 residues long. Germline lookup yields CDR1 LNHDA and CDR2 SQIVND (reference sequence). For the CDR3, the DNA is TGTGCCAGTAGTATCCTGGACAGGAACGGCAATCAGCCCCAGCATTTT. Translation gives CASSILDRNGNQPQHF.

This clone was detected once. The DNA of the CDR3 is TGTGCCAGCAGGAAGTCCGGCGGAGGTCTTCGTGAAAAACTGTTTTTT. It translates to CASRKSGGGLREKLFF. This chain connects TRBV28 to TRBJ1-4, with D uncertain. CDR1 MDHEN and CDR2 SYDVKM come from the germline V gene. This CDR3 is built from 16 residues. Trimming removed 6 bases from V and 7 bases from J, with 21 bases in between.

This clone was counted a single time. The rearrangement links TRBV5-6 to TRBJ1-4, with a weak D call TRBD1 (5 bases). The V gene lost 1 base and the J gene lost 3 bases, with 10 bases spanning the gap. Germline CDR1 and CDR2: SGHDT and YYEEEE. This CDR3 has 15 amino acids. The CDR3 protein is CASSLLETANEKLFF. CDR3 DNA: TGTGCCAGCAGCTTGTTGGAGACAGCTAATGAAAAACTGTTTTTT.

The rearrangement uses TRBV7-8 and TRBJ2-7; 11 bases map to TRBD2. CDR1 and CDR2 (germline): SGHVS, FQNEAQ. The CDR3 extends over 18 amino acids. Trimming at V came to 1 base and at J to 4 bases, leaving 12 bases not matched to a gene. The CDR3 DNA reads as TGTGCCAGCAGCTTAGTGGGGGGAATAGCGGGAGGGCCTTACGAGCAGTACTTC. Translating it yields CASSLVGGIAGGPYEQYF.

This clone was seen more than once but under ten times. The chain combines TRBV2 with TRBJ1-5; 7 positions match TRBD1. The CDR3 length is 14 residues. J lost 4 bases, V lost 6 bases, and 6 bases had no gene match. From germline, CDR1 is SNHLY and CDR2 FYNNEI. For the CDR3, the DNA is TGTGCCAGCAGCGGACAGGCACTAAATCAGCCCCAGCATTTT. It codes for CASSGQALNQPQHF.

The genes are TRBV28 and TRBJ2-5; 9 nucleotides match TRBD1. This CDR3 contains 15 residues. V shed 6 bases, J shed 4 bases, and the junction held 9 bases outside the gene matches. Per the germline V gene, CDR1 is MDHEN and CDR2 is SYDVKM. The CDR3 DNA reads TGTGCCAGCAGCATTGGACAGGGGCCAGTAGAGACCCAGTACTTC. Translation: CASSIGQGPVETQYF.

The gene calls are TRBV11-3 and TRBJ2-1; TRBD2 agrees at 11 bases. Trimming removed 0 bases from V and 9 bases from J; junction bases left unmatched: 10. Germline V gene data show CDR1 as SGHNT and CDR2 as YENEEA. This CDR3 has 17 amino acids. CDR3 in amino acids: CASSLDGFSGRASEQFF. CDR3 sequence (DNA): TGTGCCAGCAGCTTAGATGGTTTTAGCGGGAGGGCCTCTGAGCAGTTCTTC.

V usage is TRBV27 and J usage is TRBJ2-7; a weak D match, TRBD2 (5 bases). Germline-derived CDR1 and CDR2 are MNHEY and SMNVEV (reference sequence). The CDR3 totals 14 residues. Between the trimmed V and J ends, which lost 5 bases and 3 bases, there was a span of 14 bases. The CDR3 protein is CASSRGLLDYEQYF. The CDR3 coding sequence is TGTGCCAGCAGTCGGGGTCTCCTGGACTACGAGCAGTACTTC.

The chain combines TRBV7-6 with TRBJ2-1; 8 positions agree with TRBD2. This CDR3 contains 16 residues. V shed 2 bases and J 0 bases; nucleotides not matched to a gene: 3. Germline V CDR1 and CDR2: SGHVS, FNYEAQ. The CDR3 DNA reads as TGTGCCAGCAGCTTACTAAGCGGGAGCTCCTACAATGAGCAGTTCTTC. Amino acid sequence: CASSLLSGSSYNEQFF.

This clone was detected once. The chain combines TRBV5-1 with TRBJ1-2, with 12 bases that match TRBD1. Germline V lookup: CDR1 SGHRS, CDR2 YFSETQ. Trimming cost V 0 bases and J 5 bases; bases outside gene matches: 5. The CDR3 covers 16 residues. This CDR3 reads CASSLEGQGAIYGYTF. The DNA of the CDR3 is TGCGCCAGCAGCTTGGAGGGACAGGGGGCGATATATGGCTACACCTTC.

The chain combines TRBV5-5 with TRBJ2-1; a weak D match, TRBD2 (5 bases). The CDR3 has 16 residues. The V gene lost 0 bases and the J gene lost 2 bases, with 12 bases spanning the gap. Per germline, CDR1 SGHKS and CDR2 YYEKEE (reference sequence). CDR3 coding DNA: TGTGCCAGCAGCTTGGAGTTTAGCGCAACCTACAATGAGCAGTTCTTC. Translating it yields CASSLEFSATYNEQFF.